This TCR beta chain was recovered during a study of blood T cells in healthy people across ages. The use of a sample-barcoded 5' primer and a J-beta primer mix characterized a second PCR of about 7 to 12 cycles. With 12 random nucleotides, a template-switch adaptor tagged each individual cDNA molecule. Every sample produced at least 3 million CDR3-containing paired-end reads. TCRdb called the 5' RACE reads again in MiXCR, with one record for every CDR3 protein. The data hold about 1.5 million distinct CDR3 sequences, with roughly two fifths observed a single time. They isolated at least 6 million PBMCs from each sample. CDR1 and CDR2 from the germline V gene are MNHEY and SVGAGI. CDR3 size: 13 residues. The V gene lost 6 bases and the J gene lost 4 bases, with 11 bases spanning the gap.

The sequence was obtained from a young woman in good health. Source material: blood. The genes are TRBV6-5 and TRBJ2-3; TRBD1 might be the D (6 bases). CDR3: CASSGQSPDTQYF. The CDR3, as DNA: TGTGCCAGCAGCGGACAGTCCCCAGATACGCAGTATTTT.